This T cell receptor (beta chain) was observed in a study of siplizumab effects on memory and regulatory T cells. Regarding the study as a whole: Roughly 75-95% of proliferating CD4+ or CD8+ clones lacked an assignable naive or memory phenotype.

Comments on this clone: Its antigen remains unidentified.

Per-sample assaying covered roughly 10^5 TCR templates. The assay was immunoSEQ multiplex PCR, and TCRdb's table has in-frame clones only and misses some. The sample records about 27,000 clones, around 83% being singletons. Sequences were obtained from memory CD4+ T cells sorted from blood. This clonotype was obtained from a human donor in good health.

The chain's CDR3 is CASSQTGTPTNTGELFF. CDR3 bases: TGTGCCAGCAGCCAAACAGGGACACCTACGAACACCGGGGAGCTGTTTTTT. The chain links TRBV14 to TRBJ2-2, with D maybe TRBD1 (6 bases). The ends were cut back, 2 bases at V and 0 bases at J, with 13 bases in the middle. Germline V lookup: CDR1 SGHDN, CDR2 FVKESK. The CDR3 contains 17 residues. The full variable domain, completed using reference TRBV14 and TRBJ2-2, is EAGVTQFPSHSVIEKGQTVTLRCDPISGHDNLYWYRRVMGKEIKFLLHFVKESKQDESGMPNNRFLAERTGGTYSTLKVQPAELEDSGVYFCASSQTGTPTNTGELFFGEGSRLTVL.